These T cell receptor beta chains were read from a single sample in a study of CD4+ T cells in melanoma. Measured with immunoSEQ multiplex PCR; TCRdb has only the in-frame clones, and not every one. Among some 110,000 clones, 92% were seen once, and the ten largest hold around 3.3%. The specimen was peripheral blood. The source is a human donor with melanoma. The CDR3 runs from the conserved cysteine through the conserved F or W. The D gene is left open where the match is weak. Clone size, where shown, is once, few, many, or a class for clones that have expanded.

j_gene: TRBJ1-1; abundance: .; d_gene: .; v_gene: TRBV7-8; CDR3nt: TGTGCCAGCAGCTTCGGTGTGAAAGCTTTCTTT; CDR3aa: CASSFGVKAFF
j_gene: TRBJ2-3; abundance: .; d_gene: TRBD1; v_gene: TRBV6-1; CDR3nt: TGTGCCAGCAGTGAAAGGGACAGGGCTAGGAGCACAGATACGCAGTATTTT; CDR3aa: CASSERDRARSTDTQYF
j_gene: TRBJ2-1; abundance: .; d_gene: TRBD2; v_gene: TRBV6-6; CDR3nt: TGTGCCAGCTCCACTAGCGGGCCTCACAATGAGCAGTTCTTC; CDR3aa: CASSTSGPHNEQFF
j_gene: TRBJ2-3; abundance: .; d_gene: .; v_gene: TRBV6-4; CDR3nt: TGTGCCAGCAGCCGCGAGGAGGGGGGAACGCAGTATTTT; CDR3aa: CASSREEGGTQYF
j_gene: TRBJ2-1; abundance: .; d_gene: TRBD2; v_gene: TRBV7-9; CDR3nt: TGTGCCAGCAGCCTCCGGACGGCGGGAGAGAATGAGCAGTTCTTC; CDR3aa: CASSLRTAGENEQFF
j_gene: TRBJ1-1; abundance: .; d_gene: .; v_gene: TRBV19; CDR3nt: TGTGCCAGTAGGTTTAAGGGGGTCACTGAAGCTTTCTTT; CDR3aa: CASRFKGVTEAFF
j_gene: TRBJ2-7; abundance: .; d_gene: .; v_gene: TRBV6-1; CDR3nt: TGTGCCATCATAGACCGTTACGAGCAGTACTTC; CDR3aa: CAIIDRYEQYF
j_gene: TRBJ2-3; abundance: .; d_gene: TRBD2; v_gene: TRBV4-3; CDR3nt: TGCGCCAGCAGCCTCCGGGGGGGGAGCACAGATACGCAGTATTTT; CDR3aa: CASSLRGGSTDTQYF
j_gene: TRBJ2-2; abundance: .; d_gene: TRBD2; v_gene: TRBV9; CDR3nt: TGTGCCAGCAGCGTAGGGGAGCGGGATGTGGCCGGGGAGCTGTTTTTT; CDR3aa: CASSVGERDVAGELFF
j_gene: TRBJ2-1; abundance: .; d_gene: .; v_gene: TRBV9; CDR3nt: TGTGCCAGCAGCGTTGACCTTTATTCCTACAATGAGCAGTTCTTC; CDR3aa: CASSVDLYSYNEQFF
j_gene: TRBJ1-1; abundance: .; d_gene: TRBD1; v_gene: TRBV2; CDR3nt: TGTGCCAGCAGTGTATCCGAGACAGGGATAACTGAAGCTTTCTTT; CDR3aa: CASSVSETGITEAFF
j_gene: TRBJ2-1; abundance: .; d_gene: TRBD2; v_gene: TRBV9; CDR3nt: TGTGCCAGCAGCGTCACAGGGGGGACTAGCGGGGGGGCGTCCTACAATGAGCAGTTCTTC; CDR3aa: CASSVTGGTSGGASYNEQFF
j_gene: TRBJ2-5; abundance: .; d_gene: TRBD2; v_gene: TRBV5-6; CDR3nt: TGTGCCAGCACCCCCGAGCGGGGGCTCGGCGAGACCCAGTACTTC; CDR3aa: CASTPERGLGETQYF
j_gene: TRBJ2-3; abundance: few; d_gene: TRBD2; v_gene: TRBV28; CDR3nt: TGTGCCAGCAACAACGGGGGGGCCGGCACAGATACGCAGTATTTT; CDR3aa: CASNNGGAGTDTQYF
j_gene: TRBJ2-5; abundance: .; d_gene: .; v_gene: TRBV6-1; CDR3nt: TGTGCCAGCAGTGTGAGTTGGGGGAGACAAGAGACCCAGTACTTC; CDR3aa: CASSVSWGRQETQYF
j_gene: TRBJ2-7; abundance: .; d_gene: .; v_gene: TRBV18; CDR3nt: TGTGCCAGCTCACCATCAGGGTATCGCGAGCAGTACTTC; CDR3aa: CASSPSGYREQYF
j_gene: TRBJ2-5; abundance: .; d_gene: .; v_gene: TRBV7-7; CDR3nt: TGTGCCAGCAGCTTAGGAGGCCCGGGAGCAGAGACCCAGTACTTC; CDR3aa: CASSLGGPGAETQYF
j_gene: TRBJ2-7; abundance: .; d_gene: .; v_gene: TRBV9; CDR3nt: TGTGCCAGCAACGACGGATCGACTAGATCCTTCGAGCAGTACTTC; CDR3aa: CASNDGSTRSFEQYF
j_gene: TRBJ1-5; abundance: .; d_gene: .; v_gene: TRBV4-2; CDR3nt: TGTGCCAGCAGCCAAGTCAGGACTGAGGGTATGACCCAGCATTTT; CDR3aa: CASSQVRTEGMTQHF
j_gene: TRBJ1-2; abundance: .; d_gene: .; v_gene: TRBV5-4; CDR3nt: TGTGCCAGCAGTTCGGACAATAACTATGGCTACACCTTC; CDR3aa: CASSSDNNYGYTF
j_gene: TRBJ2-2; abundance: .; d_gene: .; v_gene: TRBV28; CDR3nt: TGTGCCAGCAGCGACCCCAGAGGTCCCACAGGCACCGGGGAGCTGTTTTTT; CDR3aa: CASSDPRGPTGTGELFF
j_gene: TRBJ2-7; abundance: .; d_gene: .; v_gene: TRBV7-9; CDR3nt: TGTGCCAGCAGCTCCCTGAGAGATGGCGAGCAGTACTTC; CDR3aa: CASSSLRDGEQYF
j_gene: TRBJ2-7; abundance: .; d_gene: .; v_gene: TRBV15; CDR3nt: TGTGCCACCAGCAGTAGGACTGGTGTCTACGAGCAGTACTTC; CDR3aa: CATSSRTGVYEQYF
j_gene: TRBJ2-7; abundance: .; d_gene: .; v_gene: TRBV4-3; CDR3nt: TGCGCCAGCAGCCAAGGGCTGAACAGCTACGAGCAGTACTTC; CDR3aa: CASSQGLNSYEQYF